The entry below gives a single TCR beta chain sequence along with its context. This sample was included in a study of blood T cell repertoires in COVID-19. The data were produced by immunoSEQ multiplex PCR, yet TCRdb's version contains in-frame clones alone and is incomplete. The sample has some 200,000 clones; just under 90% are singletons. This sequence originates from a woman in her late teens or twenties who had recovered from COVID-19. Sequenced sample: peripheral blood.

The CDR3 coding sequence is TGTGCCAGCTCACCAGGGAGGACAGGGGGGTCTGATGAGCAGTTCTTC. It is translated as CASSPGRTGGSDEQFF. The chain links TRBV18 to TRBJ2-1, with 10 bases fitting TRBD1. Germline CDR1 and CDR2: KGHSH and LQKENI. This CDR3 comprises 16 residues. The V gene end was trimmed by 2 bases and the J gene end by 8 bases; junction bases not matched to a gene: 9. Full variable domain (rest looked up from reference TRBV18 and TRBJ2-1): NAGVMQNPRHLVRRRGQEARLRCSPMKGHSHVYWYRQLPEEGLKFMVYLQKENIIDESGMPKERFSAEFPKEGPSILRIQQVVRGDSAAYFCASSPGRTGGSDEQFFGPGTRLTVL.